Below, one T cell receptor beta chain is given with its context. Its matching antigen is unknown. This record comes from a study of cytomegalovirus exposure and HLA in healthy donors. Study results and limitations: Later analysis identified a missense DCLRE1C variant that was linked to TCR beta V- and J-gene trimming. A later analysis, which compared TCR beta chains of equal frequency, found the HLA-associated ones more clonally expanded.

Both 60 Vbeta primers and 13 Jbeta primers went into the PCR. The repertoire was sequenced with immunoSEQ multiplex PCR; TCRdb's copy has only in-frame clones and lacks some. The table records around 130,000 clones, roughly four fifths of them present only once. The ends were cut back, 0 bases at V and 5 bases at J, with 11 bases in the middle. The CDR3 is 14 residues long. CDR1 is SGDLS, CDR2 YYNGEE, per germline. This clonotype was obtained from a male donor in good health and CMV-seropositive. Source material: PBMCs. The V gene is TRBV9, the J gene TRBJ2-5; the D gene is possibly TRBD2 (6 bases). CDR3 region: CASSVGLARETQYF. The CDR3 nucleotides read TGTGCCAGCAGCGTAGGTCTAGCGAGGGAGACCCAGTACTTC.